This T cell receptor (beta chain) was captured by sequencing in a study of cytomegalovirus exposure and HLA in healthy donors. Healthy people donating bone marrow made up the donors. Amplification used 60 Vbeta primers and 13 Jbeta primers. Libraries were prepared by immunoSEQ multiplex PCR; TCRdb keeps only in-frame clonotypes and omits some of them. The data show about 170,000 clones, with around 78% seen just once and roughly 1.9% held by the top ten. The CDR3 consists of 12 residues. V dropped 0 bases and J dropped 10 bases, with 9 bases sitting between them. The germline CDR1 and CDR2 sequences are LNHDA and SQIVND (reference sequence).

The sequencing input was PBMCs. The receptor comes from a woman aged 25 to 45 in good health and CMV-seropositive. The rearrangement uses TRBV19 and TRBJ1-2; D uncertain. In nucleotides, the CDR3 is TGTGCCAGTAGTATAGAAGAGAGGGTCTACACCTTC. Protein sequence: CASSIEERVYTF.